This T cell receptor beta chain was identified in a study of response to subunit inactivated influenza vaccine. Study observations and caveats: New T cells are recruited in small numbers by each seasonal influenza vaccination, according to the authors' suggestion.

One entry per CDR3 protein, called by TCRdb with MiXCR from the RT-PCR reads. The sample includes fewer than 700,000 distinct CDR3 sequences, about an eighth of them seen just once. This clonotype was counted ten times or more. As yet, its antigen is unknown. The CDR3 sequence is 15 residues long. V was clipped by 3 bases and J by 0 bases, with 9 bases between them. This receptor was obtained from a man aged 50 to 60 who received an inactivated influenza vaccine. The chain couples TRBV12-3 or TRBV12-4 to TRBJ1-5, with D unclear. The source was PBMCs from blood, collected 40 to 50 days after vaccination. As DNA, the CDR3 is TGTGCCAGCAGTTTTGAGGGATATAGCAATCAGCCCCAGCATTTT. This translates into CASSFEGYSNQPQHF.